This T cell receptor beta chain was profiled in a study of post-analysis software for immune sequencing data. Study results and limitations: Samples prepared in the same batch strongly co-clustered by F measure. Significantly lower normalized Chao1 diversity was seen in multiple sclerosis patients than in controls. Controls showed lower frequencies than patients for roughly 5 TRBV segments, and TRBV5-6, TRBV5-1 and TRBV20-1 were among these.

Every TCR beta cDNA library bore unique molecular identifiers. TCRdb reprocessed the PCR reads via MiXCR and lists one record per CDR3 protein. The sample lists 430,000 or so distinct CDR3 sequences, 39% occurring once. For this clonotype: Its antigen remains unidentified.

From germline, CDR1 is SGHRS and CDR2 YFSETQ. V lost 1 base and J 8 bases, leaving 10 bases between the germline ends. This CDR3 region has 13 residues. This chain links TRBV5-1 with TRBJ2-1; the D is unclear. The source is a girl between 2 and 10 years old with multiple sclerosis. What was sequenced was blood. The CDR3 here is CASSLRSYYEQFF. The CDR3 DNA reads TGCGCCAGCAGCTTGAGGAGTTATTATGAGCAGTTCTTC.